These T cell receptor beta chains were read from a single sample in a study of CD8+ T cells in alopecia areata. The table came from immunoSEQ multiplex PCR; TCRdb's copy has only in-frame clones and leaves some out. This table has 200,000 to 250,000 clones, around 57% appearing once. The source material was CD4+ T cells sorted from blood, sampled at week 4, from a patient treated with tofacitinib. All receptors come from a human donor with alopecia areata. Each CDR3 is given with its conserved first and last residue. D genes are given only for firm matches. Clone size is stated in some rows and not others, as once, few, many or a class when expanded.

j_call clone_size d_call v_call cdr3_aa cdr3_nt
TRBJ1-2 few . TRBV27 CASSLSGEGGYTF TGTGCCAGCAGTTTATCTGGAGAGGGTGGCTACACCTTC
TRBJ2-7 . TRBD1 TRBV29-1 CSAGQVIYEQYF TGCTCGGCGGGACAGGTTATCTACGAGCAGTACTTC
TRBJ2-2 . . TRBV7-7 CASSPTTNTGELFF TGTGCCAGCAGCCCGACAACGAACACCGGGGAGCTGTTTTTT
TRBJ2-1 . . TRBV11-1 CASSSSQGGWNEQFF TGTGCCAGCAGCTCCTCTCAGGGGGGTTGGAATGAGCAGTTCTTC
TRBJ1-2 . . TRBV30 CAWSVLSYGYTF TGTGCCTGGAGTGTACTGTCCTATGGCTACACCTTC
TRBJ1-2 . . TRBV25-1 CASSTDDRIRGYTF TGTGCCAGCAGTACGGACGACAGAATCCGTGGCTACACCTTC
TRBJ2-1 many TRBD1 TRBV5-1 CASSLIGQGPDEQFF TGCGCCAGCAGCTTGATAGGACAGGGTCCCGATGAGCAGTTCTTC
TRBJ1-1 . . TRBV9 CANSVGPNTEAFF TGTGCCAACAGCGTAGGGCCGAACACTGAAGCTTTCTTT
TRBJ1-5 once TRBD1 TRBV2 CASSEGQGNQPQHF TGTGCCAGCAGTGAGGGACAGGGGAATCAGCCCCAGCATTTT
TRBJ2-7 few . TRBV6-6 CASSYSKGQSYEQYF TGTGCCAGCAGTTACTCTAAAGGACAGAGCTACGAGCAGTACTTC
TRBJ2-3 . TRBD2 TRBV29-1 CSLGGEKGSDTQYF TGCAGCTTGGGGGGGGAAAAGGGTTCAGATACGCAGTATTTT
TRBJ2-5 . . TRBV4-1 CASSLGGEGETQYF TGCGCCAGCAGCCTCGGGGGCGAGGGGGAGACCCAGTACTTC
TRBJ1-2 . . TRBV7-2 CASSLARERAGYTF TGTGCCAGCAGCTTAGCGCGAGAACGGGCTGGCTACACCTTC
TRBJ1-4 . TRBD1 TRBV5-6 CASSRGQGNEKLFF TGTGCCAGCAGTCGGGGACAGGGGAATGAAAAACTGTTTTTT
TRBJ1-5 . TRBD1 TRBV29-1 CSEDREEDQPQHF TGCAGCGAGGACAGGGAAGAGGATCAGCCCCAGCATTTT
TRBJ1-6 . . TRBV4-3 CASSQDPDSPLHF TGCGCCAGCAGCCAAGACCCAGATTCACCCCTCCACTTT
TRBJ1-6 many . TRBV28 CASRETHSPLHF TGTGCCAGCCGCGAGACCCATTCACCCCTCCACTTT
TRBJ1-6 . . TRBV30 CAWSLPGHNNSPLHF TGTGCCTGGAGCCTCCCGGGACATAATAATTCACCCCTCCACTTT
TRBJ2-7 . TRBD2 TRBV29-1 CSVQSGLGSYEQYF TGCAGCGTTCAGTCGGGACTAGGGTCCTACGAGCAGTACTTC
TRBJ2-2 few . TRBV30 CAWNAVINTGELFF TGTGCCTGGAACGCAGTGATCAACACCGGGGAGCTGTTTTTT
TRBJ2-5 . . TRBV2 CATNRDSQETQYF TGTGCCACAAACCGGGACTCCCAAGAGACCCAGTACTTC
TRBJ2-3 . TRBD2 TRBV30 CAADQRGGLNTQYF TGTGCGGCCGACCAGCGGGGGGGCCTGAATACGCAGTATTTT
TRBJ1-2 few TRBD1 TRBV30 CAWSVDRGTGGYTF TGTGCCTGGAGTGTAGACAGGGGAACAGGGGGCTACACCTTC
TRBJ1-5 . . TRBV11-2 CASSLEVGGNQPQHF TGTGCCAGCAGCTTAGAGGTTGGCGGCAATCAGCCCCAGCATTTT
TRBJ1-5 . . TRBV2 CASSEAGRLQPQHF TGTGCCAGCAGTGAGGCAGGGAGGTTGCAGCCCCAGCATTTT
TRBJ1-2 . . TRBV2 CASSEGIYGYTF TGTGCCAGCAGTGAAGGAATCTATGGCTACACCTTC
TRBJ2-6 . TRBD1 TRBV18 CASSPRDRVSGANVLTF TGTGCCAGCTCACCACGGGACAGGGTGTCGGGGGCCAACGTCCTGACTTTC
TRBJ2-5 . . TRBV18 CASSPPGETQYF TGTGCCAGCTCACCACCTGGCGAGACCCAGTACTTC
TRBJ2-2 . . TRBV9 CASSVGSGVTGELFF TGTGCCAGCAGCGTAGGTTCCGGGGTCACCGGGGAGCTGTTTTTT
TRBJ2-3 . . TRBV11-2 CASRSGIGVGTDTQYF TGTGCCAGCAGATCTGGAATCGGGGTGGGCACAGATACGCAGTATTTT
TRBJ1-6 . . TRBV14 CASSQVSGGVGNSPLHF TGTGCCAGCAGCCAAGTGTCAGGAGGGGTAGGTAATTCACCCCTCCACTTT
TRBJ1-6 few . TRBV25-1 CASSVAGLGSPLHF TGTGCCAGCAGTGTCGCAGGGTTAGGTTCACCCCTCCACTTT
TRBJ2-5 . TRBD1 TRBV7-2 CASSPRQGTRRETQYF TGTGCCAGCAGCCCCCGACAGGGAACCAGGCGAGAGACCCAGTACTTC
TRBJ2-1 few . TRBV7-9 CASSLDPPQGRVNEQFF TGTGCCAGCAGCTTAGACCCCCCACAGGGTAGGGTCAATGAGCAGTTCTTC
TRBJ2-2 few TRBD1 TRBV14 CASSDRGVGELFF TGTGCCAGCAGCGACAGGGGAGTCGGGGAGCTGTTTTTT
TRBJ2-1 . TRBD1 TRBV19 CASATGAYNEQFF TGTGCCAGCGCTACAGGGGCCTACAATGAGCAGTTCTTC
TRBJ1-5 . . TRBV6-6 CASGSVRSQHF TGTGCCAGCGGTTCAGTCAGGTCCCAGCATTTT
TRBJ1-2 . TRBD1 TRBV29-1 CSVEPTGRYGYTF TGCAGCGTTGAACCGACAGGGCGCTATGGCTACACCTTC
TRBJ2-5 . . TRBV30 CAWSARTWETQYF TGTGCCTGGAGTGCCCGCACATGGGAGACCCAGTACTTC
TRBJ2-5 . . TRBV4-3 CASSQAPTYEGRQETQYF TGCGCCAGCAGCCAAGCCCCTACCTACGAGGGGCGCCAAGAGACCCAGTACTTC
TRBJ1-1 . . TRBV4-3 CASSQGSEGGAFF TGCGCCAGCAGCCAAGGAAGTGAAGGGGGAGCTTTCTTT
TRBJ2-7 . TRBD1 TRBV7-2 CASSPQTGYEQYF TGTGCCAGCAGCCCCCAGACAGGGTACGAGCAGTACTTC
TRBJ2-7 . . TRBV7-2 CASSVTGSEQYF TGTGCCAGCAGCGTGACAGGTAGCGAGCAGTACTTC
TRBJ1-6 . . TRBV29-1 CSVDRLGPNSPLHF TGCAGCGTTGATCGGTTGGGGCCAAATTCACCCCTCCACTTT
TRBJ2-3 many . TRBV14 CASSQGSTTDTQYF TGTGCCAGCAGCCAGGGGTCTACCACAGATACGCAGTATTTT
TRBJ1-4 . . TRBV7-7 CASSLGAGSFEKLFF TGTGCCAGCAGCTTAGGGGCAGGGTCTTTCGAAAAACTGTTTTTT
TRBJ2-5 few . TRBV29-1 CSVRRGVQETQYF TGCAGCGTTAGGCGCGGGGTCCAAGAGACCCAGTACTTC
TRBJ2-5 . . TRBV10-2 CASSESSETQYF TGCGCCAGCAGTGAAAGCTCGGAGACCCAGTACTTC
TRBJ1-1 . . TRBV5-6 CASSVQGWNTEAFF TGTGCCAGCAGCGTACAAGGCTGGAACACTGAAGCTTTCTTT
TRBJ2-5 . . TRBV7-3 CASSLNGGQVETQYF TGTGCCAGCAGCTTAAACGGGGGCCAGGTAGAGACCCAGTACTTC
TRBJ1-2 many . TRBV4-3 CASSQGSGVGYTF TGCGCCAGCAGCCAAGGTTCCGGGGTCGGCTACACCTTC
TRBJ1-5 . . TRBV9 CASSVAGGNQPQHF TGTGCCAGCAGCGTAGCTGGTGGGAATCAGCCCCAGCATTTT
TRBJ1-6 . . TRBV4-3 CASSQSGAASNSPLHF TGCGCCAGCAGCCAAAGCGGGGCAGCAAGTAATTCACCCCTCCACTTT
TRBJ2-5 . TRBD2 TRBV29-1 CSVVSGGVIGTQYF TGCAGCGTTGTATCGGGGGGTGTCATAGGGACCCAGTACTTC
TRBJ1-1 few . TRBV30 CAWSRTAEAFF TGTGCCTGGAGCCGGACAGCCGAAGCTTTCTTT